This is a list of T cell receptor beta chains from one sample in a study of blood T cells in healthy people across ages. TCRdb re-called the 5' RACE reads through MiXCR, storing one row per CDR3 protein. The sample holds hundreds of thousands of distinct CDR3 sequences, approximately 50% seen once. Sequenced material: blood. All receptors come from a woman aged 55-70 years in good health. Each CDR3 is given with its conserved first and last residue. A D gene is named only where the DNA matches it firmly. Clone size is not always given. Where it is, it says once, few, many or a class for expanded clones.

TRBJ1-5 NA TRBV9 NA 14 TGTGCCAGCAGCGGAGGGAATAGCAATCAGCCCCAGCATTTT CASSGGNSNQPQHF
TRBJ2-7 few TRBV10-3 TRBD1 13 TGTGCCATCACGGGACAGGGTTCCTACGAGCAGTACTTC CAITGQGSYEQYF
TRBJ1-5 NA TRBV2 NA 14 TGTGCCAGCAGCGGGCGGACCGCTAATCAGCCCCAGCATTTT CASSGRTANQPQHF
TRBJ2-1 NA TRBV4-3 NA 15 TGCGCCAGCAGCCGATCCCCGGGCGGCGGCAATGAGCAGTTCTTC CASSRSPGGGNEQFF
TRBJ2-3 NA TRBV24-1 NA 14 TGTGCCACCAGTGATTGGCAAAGGACAGATACGCAGTATTTT CATSDWQRTDTQYF
TRBJ2-3 many TRBV29-1 TRBD1 14 TGCAGCGTTGAGGGGACAGGAAGGACAGATACGCAGTATTTT CSVEGTGRTDTQYF
TRBJ2-7 few TRBV20-1 TRBD1 14 TGCAGTGCCCCTAGCGGACAGGGGCGGTACGAGCAGTACTTC CSAPSGQGRYEQYF
TRBJ2-5 NA TRBV7-2 TRBD2 15 TGTGCCAGCAGCTTTCTAGCGGGAGGGCCGGGGGAGCAGTACTTC CASSFLAGGPGEQYF
TRBJ2-1 NA TRBV6-5 TRBD1 17 TGTGCCAGCAGTTGGGGGTCGGGGACAGGGGGTCGCAATGAGCAGTTCTTC CASSWGSGTGGRNEQFF
TRBJ2-7 many TRBV7-2 TRBD2 16 TGTGCCAGCAGCTTATTGGGACTAGCCGGAGGGTACGAGCAGTACTTC CASSLLGLAGGYEQYF
TRBJ2-7 NA TRBV20-1 NA 10 TGCAGGGCCAAGGAGTACGAGCAGTACTTC CRAKEYEQYF
TRBJ2-1 NA TRBV27 TRBD1 16 TGTGCCAGCAGTTTACGTAGCCGACAGGGGGTGAATGAGCAGTTCTTC CASSLRSRQGVNEQFF
TRBJ2-1 NA TRBV28 NA 16 TGTGCCAGCAGTTTTCTATGGGGGGGCACCTACAATGAGCAGTTCTTC CASSFLWGGTYNEQFF
TRBJ2-6 few TRBV2 NA 14 TGTGCCAGCAAGCTCGGCCCTGGGGCCAACGTCCTGACTTTC CASKLGPGANVLTF
TRBJ2-5 NA TRBV6-5 TRBD2 18 TGTGCCAGCAGTTCAACACCTAGACTAGCGGGAGCTCGAGAGACCCAGTACTTC CASSSTPRLAGARETQYF
TRBJ2-2 NA TRBV20-1 NA 15 TGCAGTGCTAGAGGTTCTACAGGGCACACCGGGGAGCTGTTTTTT CSARGSTGHTGELFF